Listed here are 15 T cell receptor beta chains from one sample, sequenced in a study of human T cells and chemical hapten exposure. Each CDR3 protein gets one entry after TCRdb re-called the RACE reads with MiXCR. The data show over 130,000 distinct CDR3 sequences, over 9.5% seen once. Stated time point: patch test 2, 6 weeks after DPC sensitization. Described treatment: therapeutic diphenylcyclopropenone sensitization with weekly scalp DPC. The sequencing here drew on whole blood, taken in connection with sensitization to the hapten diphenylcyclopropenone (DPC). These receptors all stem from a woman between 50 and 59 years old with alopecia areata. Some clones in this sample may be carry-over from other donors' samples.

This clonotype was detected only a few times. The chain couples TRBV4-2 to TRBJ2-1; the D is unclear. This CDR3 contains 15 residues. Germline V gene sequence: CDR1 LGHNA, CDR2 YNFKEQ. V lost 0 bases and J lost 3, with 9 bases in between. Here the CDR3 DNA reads TGTGCCAGCAGCCAAGATGAGGCCGTCTACAATGAGCAGTTCTTC. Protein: CASSQDEAVYNEQFF.

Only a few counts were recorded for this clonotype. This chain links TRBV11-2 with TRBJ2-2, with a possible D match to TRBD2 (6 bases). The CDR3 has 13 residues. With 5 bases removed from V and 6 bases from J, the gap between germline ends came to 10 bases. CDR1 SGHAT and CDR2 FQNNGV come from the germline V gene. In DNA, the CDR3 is TGTGCCAGCAGCCTCTGGGAGGCCGGGGAGCTGTTTTTT. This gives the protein CASSLWEAGELFF.

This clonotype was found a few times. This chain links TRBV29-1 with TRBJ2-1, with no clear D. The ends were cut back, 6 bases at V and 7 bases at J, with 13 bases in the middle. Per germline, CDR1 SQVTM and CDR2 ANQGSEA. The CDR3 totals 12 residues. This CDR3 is CSVPHLRNEQFF. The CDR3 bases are TGCAGCGTCCCACACCTCCGGAATGAGCAGTTCTTC.

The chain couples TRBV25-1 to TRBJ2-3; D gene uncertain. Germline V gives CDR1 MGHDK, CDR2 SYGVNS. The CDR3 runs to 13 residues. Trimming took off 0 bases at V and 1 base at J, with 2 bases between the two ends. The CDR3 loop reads CASSEYGTDTQYF. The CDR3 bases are TGTGCCAGCAGTGAATACGGCACAGATACGCAGTATTTT.

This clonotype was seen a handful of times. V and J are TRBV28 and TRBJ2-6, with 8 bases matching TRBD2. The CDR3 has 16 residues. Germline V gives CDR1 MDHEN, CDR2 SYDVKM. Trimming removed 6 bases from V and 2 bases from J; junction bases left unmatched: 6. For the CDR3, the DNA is TGTGCCAGCAGCCCGCCGGGGGGGACTGGGGCCAACGTCCTGACTTTC. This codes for CASSPPGGTGANVLTF.

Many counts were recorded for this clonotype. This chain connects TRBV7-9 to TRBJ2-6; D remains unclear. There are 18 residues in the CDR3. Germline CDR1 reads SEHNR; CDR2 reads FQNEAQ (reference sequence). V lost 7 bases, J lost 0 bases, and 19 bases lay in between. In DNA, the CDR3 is TGTGCCAGCAACTCCATCGTGGCGGATAGCTCTGGGGCCAACGTCCTGACTTTC. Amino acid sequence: CASNSIVADSSGANVLTF.

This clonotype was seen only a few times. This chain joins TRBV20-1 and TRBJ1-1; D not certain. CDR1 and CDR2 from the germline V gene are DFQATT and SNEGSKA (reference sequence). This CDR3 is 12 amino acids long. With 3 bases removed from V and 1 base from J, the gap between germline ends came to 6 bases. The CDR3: CSASRGNTEAFF. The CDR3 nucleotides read TGCAGTGCTAGCCGGGGGAACACTGAAGCTTTCTTT.

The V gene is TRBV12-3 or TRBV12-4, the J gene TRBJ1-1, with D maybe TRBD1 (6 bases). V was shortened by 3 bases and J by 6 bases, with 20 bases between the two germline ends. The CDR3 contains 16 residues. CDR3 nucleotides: TGTGCCAGCAGTTTGGGAGAGGGCTTTGGGGGCCCTGAAGCTTTCTTT. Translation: CASSLGEGFGGPEAFF.

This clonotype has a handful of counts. DNA of the CDR3: TGCAGTGCTCCTAAGACTAGCGGGGTGTACGAGCAGTACTTC. This translates into CSAPKTSGVYEQYF. The chain has TRBV20-1 and TRBJ2-7; 11 positions match TRBD2. J was trimmed by 4 bases and V by 5 bases; bases with no gene match: 7. The CDR3 length is 14 residues. Germline assignment: CDR1 DFQATT and CDR2 SNEGSKA (reference sequence).

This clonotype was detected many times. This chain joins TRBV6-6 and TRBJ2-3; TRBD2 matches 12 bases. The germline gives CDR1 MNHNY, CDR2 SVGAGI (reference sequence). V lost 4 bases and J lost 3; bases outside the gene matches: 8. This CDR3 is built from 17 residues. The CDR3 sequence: CASSLTQTSGSTDTQYF. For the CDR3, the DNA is TGTGCCAGCAGTTTGACTCAGACTAGCGGGAGTACAGATACGCAGTATTTT.

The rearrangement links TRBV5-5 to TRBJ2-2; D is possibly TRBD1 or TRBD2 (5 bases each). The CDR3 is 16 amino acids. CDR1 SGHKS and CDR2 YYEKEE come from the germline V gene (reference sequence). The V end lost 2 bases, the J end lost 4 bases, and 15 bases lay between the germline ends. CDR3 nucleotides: TGTGCCAGCAGCTTTTGGGGGACCGTCGGCACCGGGGAGCTGTTTTTT. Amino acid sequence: CASSFWGTVGTGELFF.

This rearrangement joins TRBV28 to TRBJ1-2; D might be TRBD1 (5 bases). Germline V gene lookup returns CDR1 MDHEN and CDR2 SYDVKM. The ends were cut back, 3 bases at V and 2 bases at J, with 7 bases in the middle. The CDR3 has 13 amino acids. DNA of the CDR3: TGTGCCAGCAGTTTCAAGGGGAACTATGGCTACACCTTC. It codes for CASSFKGNYGYTF.

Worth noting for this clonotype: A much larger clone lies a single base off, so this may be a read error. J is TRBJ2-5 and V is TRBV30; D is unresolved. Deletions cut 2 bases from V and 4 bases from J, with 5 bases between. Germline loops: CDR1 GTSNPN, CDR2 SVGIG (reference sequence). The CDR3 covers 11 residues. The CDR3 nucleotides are TGTGCCTGGAGTCTGAGAGAGACCCAGTACTTC. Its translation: CAWSLRETQYF.

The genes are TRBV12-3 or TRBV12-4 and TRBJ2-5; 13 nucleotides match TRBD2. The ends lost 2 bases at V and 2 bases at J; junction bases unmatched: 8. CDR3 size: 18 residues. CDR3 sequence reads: CASSLSQGLAGAQETQYF. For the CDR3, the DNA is TGTGCCAGCAGTTTATCCCAAGGACTAGCGGGGGCTCAAGAGACCCAGTACTTC.

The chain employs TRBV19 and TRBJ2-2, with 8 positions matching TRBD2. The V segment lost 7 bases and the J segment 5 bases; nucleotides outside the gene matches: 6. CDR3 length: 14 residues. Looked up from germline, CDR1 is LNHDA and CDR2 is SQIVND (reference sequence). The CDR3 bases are TGTGCCAGTAAACGGGAGGGCCGGACCGGGGAGCTGTTTTTT. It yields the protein CASKREGRTGELFF.